These T cell receptor beta chains were read from a single sample in a study of molecular identifiers for immune sequencing clone quantification. TCRdb re-called the PCR reads with MiXCR, one entry per CDR3 protein. The table includes fewer than 10,000 distinct CDR3 sequences, roughly a fifth detected once. Sequenced material: naive CD8+ T cells from blood, with Jurkat cell RNA spiked in. Receptor source: a human donor in good health. Some libraries in this study had Jurkat cell RNA spiked in. CDR3s include the opening cysteine and the closing phenylalanine or tryptophan. D genes are given only for firm matches. Part of the rows lack a size; the others show once, few, many or a class for expanded clones.

CDR3 | DNA | J | V | D | size | length
CASSLVSAETDTQYF | TGTGCCAGCAGCTTAGTATCAGCCGAAACAGATACGCAGTATTTT | TRBJ2-3 | TRBV7-2 | - | medium-sized | 15
CASSPTGTSGTNEQFF | TGTGCCAGCAGCCCCACCGGGACTAGCGGGACCAATGAGCAGTTCTTC | TRBJ2-1 | TRBV27 | TRBD2 | many | 16
CATSGRGLGTEAFF | TGTGCCACCAGCGGGAGGGGGCTGGGCACTGAAGCTTTCTTT | TRBJ1-1 | TRBV15 | TRBD1 | many | 14
CASVMGGSLDTQYF | TGTGCCAGCGTTATGGGGGGCAGTTTAGATACGCAGTATTTT | TRBJ2-3 | TRBV12-3/TRBV12-4 | - | many | 14
CASSFLAGEEYNEQFF | TGTGCCAGCAGTTTCCTTGCGGGAGAGGAGTACAATGAGCAGTTCTTC | TRBJ2-1 | TRBV27 | TRBD2 | many | 16
CASSLTTGSLVTHTEAFF | TGTGCCAGCAGCTTAACAACCGGGAGTTTAGTTACACACACTGAAGCTTTCTTT | TRBJ1-1 | TRBV7-9 | - | medium-sized | 18
CASSSSPAKNIQYF | TGTGCCAGCAGCTCGTCCCCAGCCAAAAACATTCAGTACTTC | TRBJ2-4 | TRBV7-8 | - | medium-sized | 14
CASSQEVAREQYF | TGTGCCAGCAGCCAAGAAGTAGCGAGAGAGCAGTATTTT | TRBJ2-3 | TRBV4-2 | - | medium-sized | 13
CASSLDSYEQYF | TGTGCCAGCAGTTTAGACTCCTACGAGCAGTACTTC | TRBJ2-7 | TRBV27 | - | many | 12
CASSISGGRNEQFF | TGTGCCAGCAGCATTAGCGGGGGTAGAAATGAGCAGTTCTTC | TRBJ2-1 | TRBV7-9 | TRBD2 | medium-sized | 14
CASRGTYYEQYF | TGTGCCAGCAGAGGGACCTACTACGAGCAGTACTTC | TRBJ2-7 | TRBV6-5 | - | medium-sized | 12
CASSQGQGNQPQHF | TGTGCCAGCAGTCAGGGACAGGGCAATCAGCCCCAGCATTTT | TRBJ1-5 | TRBV7-9 | TRBD1 | many | 14
CASSRETGASEKLFF | TGTGCCAGCAGCCGGGAGACAGGGGCGAGTGAAAAACTGTTTTTT | TRBJ1-4 | TRBV7-6 | TRBD1 | medium-sized | 15
CASSWVGVGGPKVEEQYF | TGTGCCAGCAGTTGGGTCGGGGTGGGAGGGCCGAAGGTAGAGGAGCAGTACTTC | TRBJ2-7 | TRBV27 | TRBD2 | medium-sized | 18
CASSYTTGGEVIQYF | TGTGCCAGCAGTTACACAACAGGGGGCGAGGTCATTCAGTACTTC | TRBJ2-4 | TRBV6-2/TRBV6-3 | TRBD1 | - | 15
CASSLGGSSGNTIYF | TGTGCCAGCAGCTTAGGTGGGAGCTCTGGAAACACCATATATTTT | TRBJ1-3 | TRBV7-9 | - | medium-sized | 15
CASSLDSLNQPQHF | TGCGCCAGCAGCTTGGACAGCCTCAATCAGCCCCAGCATTTT | TRBJ1-5 | TRBV5-1 | - | many | 14
CASSLEPWDRVTDTQYF | TGTGCCAGCAGCTTAGAGCCCTGGGACAGGGTCACAGATACGCAGTATTTT | TRBJ2-3 | TRBV11-2 | TRBD1 | many | 17
CSARKEGPNEQYF | TGCAGTGCTAGGAAGGAAGGCCCCAACGAGCAGTACTTC | TRBJ2-7 | TRBV20-1 | - | many | 13
CASSQGHGSTDTQYF | TGCGCCAGCAGCCAAGGTCACGGTAGCACAGATACGCAGTATTTT | TRBJ2-3 | TRBV4-3 | - | medium-sized | 15
CASSEGENTEAFF | TGCGCCAGCAGCGAGGGAGAAAACACTGAAGCTTTCTTT | TRBJ1-1 | TRBV5-1 | - | - | 13
CASSIVGRRAFF | TGTGCCAGTAGTATTGTGGGGCGGCGGGCTTTCTTT | TRBJ1-1 | TRBV19 | - | medium-sized | 12
CASSLAAGGNDEQYF | TGTGCCAGCAGCTTAGCGGCGGGGGGTAACGACGAGCAGTACTTC | TRBJ2-7 | TRBV7-8 | TRBD2 | medium-sized | 15
CASRDRDTEAFF | TGTGCCAGCAGGGACCGGGACACTGAAGCTTTCTTT | TRBJ1-1 | TRBV7-9 | - | medium-sized | 12
CASSIGLGAAAYNEQFF | TGTGCCAGTAGTATAGGATTGGGGGCCGCGGCCTACAATGAGCAGTTCTTC | TRBJ2-1 | TRBV19 | - | many | 17
CASSLGGSGTDTQYF | TGTGCCAGCAGCTTAGGAGGGAGTGGCACAGATACGCAGTATTTT | TRBJ2-3 | TRBV11-2 | - | - | 15
CASSPDSQTSGTPGYEQYF | TGTGCCAGCTCACCAGACAGCCAGACTAGCGGTACCCCGGGCTACGAGCAGTACTTC | TRBJ2-7 | TRBV18 | TRBD2 | many | 19
CSATPLGPADTQYF | TGCAGCGCCACTCCGCTGGGGCCCGCAGATACGCAGTATTTT | TRBJ2-3 | TRBV29-1 | - | medium-sized | 14
CASSQARTGRSYEQYF | TGCGCCAGCAGCCAAGCCCGGACGGGTAGGTCCTACGAGCAGTACTTC | TRBJ2-7 | TRBV4-3 | - | medium-sized | 16
CASSHGTSSTGELFF | TGTGCCAGCAGCCATGGGACATCGAGCACCGGGGAGCTGTTTTTT | TRBJ2-2 | TRBV11-2 | - | - | 15
CASSQEPGPQETQYF | TGCGCCAGCAGCCAAGAACCGGGACCTCAAGAGACCCAGTACTTC | TRBJ2-5 | TRBV4-1 | - | - | 15
CASSRWIQETQYF | TGTGCCAGCAGTCGCTGGATCCAAGAGACCCAGTACTTC | TRBJ2-5 | TRBV12-3/TRBV12-4 | - | many | 13
CASSYSSSWEADTQYF | TGTGCCAGCAGTTACTCGAGTAGCTGGGAGGCAGATACGCAGTATTTT | TRBJ2-3 | TRBV6-5 | - | - | 16
CASSLFGAETQYF | TGTGCCAGCAGTTTATTCGGGGCAGAGACCCAGTACTTC | TRBJ2-5 | TRBV27 | - | many | 13
CASSENRGRRDTQYF | TGCGCCAGCAGTGAGAACAGGGGGCGTAGAGATACGCAGTATTTT | TRBJ2-3 | TRBV10-2 | TRBD1 | medium-sized | 15
CASSEGGTSGRSREQYF | TGTGCCAGCAGTGAAGGGGGGACTAGCGGGAGAAGTCGCGAGCAGTACTTC | TRBJ2-7 | TRBV25-1 | TRBD2 | many | 17
CAIRAGTSGGIQETQYF | TGTGCCATCAGGGCCGGGACTAGCGGGGGGATCCAAGAGACCCAGTACTTC | TRBJ2-5 | TRBV10-3 | TRBD2 | many | 17
CASTSGTPMNTEAFF | TGTGCCAGCACCTCCGGGACACCCATGAACACTGAAGCTTTCTTT | TRBJ1-1 | TRBV13 | - | - | 15
CSARSLGHLGPGGELFF | TGCAGTGCTAGAAGTCTCGGACACTTAGGACCCGGCGGGGAGCTGTTTTTT | TRBJ2-2 | TRBV20-1 | - | medium-sized | 17
CASSLYPTGSGNTIYF | TGTGCCAGCAGCTTATACCCGACGGGCTCTGGAAACACCATATATTTT | TRBJ1-3 | TRBV11-2 | - | many | 16
CASSLYRDSSYEQYF | TGTGCCAGCAGCTTATACCGGGACAGCTCCTACGAGCAGTACTTC | TRBJ2-7 | TRBV7-2 | TRBD1 | medium-sized | 15
CSVDSGLETQYF | TGCAGCGTTGATTCAGGGCTGGAGACCCAGTACTTC | TRBJ2-5 | TRBV29-1 | - | medium-sized | 12
CASSPPRIAGVSEQFF | TGCGCCAGCAGCCCCCCCCGGATAGCGGGAGTATCTGAGCAGTTCTTC | TRBJ2-1 | TRBV4-3 | TRBD2 | medium-sized | 16
CASRNDRGPNYEQYF | TGTGCCAGCAGGAATGACAGGGGGCCCAACTACGAGCAGTACTTC | TRBJ2-7 | TRBV28 | TRBD1 | many | 15
CASSQTVAYEQYF | TGCGCCAGCAGCCAAACGGTGGCATACGAGCAGTACTTC | TRBJ2-7 | TRBV4-3 | - | medium-sized | 13
CASSLASQNEKLFF | TGTGCCAGCAGCTTAGCGAGCCAAAATGAAAAACTGTTTTTT | TRBJ1-4 | TRBV7-2 | - | medium-sized | 14
CATSRDLGVGQPQHF | TGTGCCACCAGCAGAGATCTGGGTGTGGGTCAGCCCCAGCATTTT | TRBJ1-5 | TRBV15 | - | medium-sized | 15
CASSQEQGASNSPLHF | TGTGCCAGCAGCCAAGAACAGGGGGCAAGTAATTCACCCCTCCACTTT | TRBJ1-6 | TRBV4-2 | TRBD1 | - | 16